Listed below are T cell receptor beta chains from one sample, sequenced in a study of regulatory T cells in long-lasting Graves disease. TCRdb processed the multiplex PCR reads anew with MiXCR; each CDR3 protein has one entry. The sample carries more than 400,000 distinct CDR3 sequences, roughly 15% recorded once. This same sample was also part of a study on T cells in Graves' hyperthyroidism and ophthalmopathy.

Material: peripheral blood mononuclear cells (PBMCs), obtained at new diagnosis, from a patient treated with antithyroid drugs. The receptor set was obtained from a woman aged 25 to 39 with Graves disease. Both conserved end residues are part of each CDR3. The order of the fields is V gene, D gene, J gene, clone size, CDR3 protein, CDR3 DNA. The D gene is left open where the match is weak. Only part of the rows carry a size: once, few, many, or a class if the clone is expanded.

TRBV5-1,NA,TRBJ1-5,many,CASSLGTARGPQHF,TGCGCCAGCAGCTTGGGAACGGCACGGGGGCCCCAGCATTTT
TRBV27,TRBD2,TRBJ2-7,many,CASSLLAGGTYEQYF,TGTGCCAGCAGTTTACTAGCGGGAGGAACCTACGAGCAGTACTTC
TRBV7-8,TRBD1,TRBJ1-1,many,CASSLALYRGNTEAFF,TGTGCCAGCAGCTTAGCGCTTTACAGGGGGAACACTGAAGCTTTCTTT
TRBV11-2,NA,TRBJ2-7,many,CASSLVRGNHEQYF,TGTGCCAGCAGCTTAGTTAGAGGGAACCACGAGCAGTACTTC
TRBV11-2,TRBD2,TRBJ2-1,NA,CASSRGLAGTNEQFF,TGTGCCAGCAGCCGGGGACTAGCGGGGACGAATGAGCAGTTCTTC
TRBV20-1,NA,TRBJ2-1,NA,CSARVAGMTMPMRLRQTGYNEQFF,TGCAGTGCTAGAGTGGCGGGAATGACCATGCCGATGAGACTACGGCAGACGGGTTACAATGAGCAGTTCTTC
TRBV4-1,NA,TRBJ2-5,many,CASSTPGPGLTGETQYF,TGCGCCAGCAGCACCCCGGGCCCCGGACTGACGGGGGAGACCCAGTACTTC
TRBV25-1,NA,TRBJ2-5,NA,CASSEYSEETQYF,TGTGCCAGCAGTGAATACTCTGAAGAGACCCAGTACTTC
TRBV6-1,NA,TRBJ2-3,many,CASSEWRSVTDTQYF,TGTGCCAGCAGTGAGTGGAGGAGCGTGACAGATACGCAGTATTTT
TRBV28,TRBD2,TRBJ2-3,many,CASSLGLAGADTQYF,TGTGCCAGCAGTCTGGGACTAGCGGGAGCAGATACGCAGTATTTT
TRBV28,TRBD2,TRBJ2-1,NA,CASSLPPGLAPSSYNEQFF,TGTGCCAGCAGCCTACCCCCGGGACTAGCGCCCAGCTCCTACAATGAGCAGTTCTTC
TRBV14,NA,TRBJ2-1,NA,CASSQGREQFF,TGTGCCAGCAGCCAAGGTCGTGAGCAGTTCTTC
TRBV4-3,NA,TRBJ2-3,many,CASSQAFTSTDTQYF,TGCGCCAGCAGCCAAGCCTTTACCAGCACAGATACGCAGTATTTT
TRBV20-1,TRBD2,TRBJ2-1,many,CSARMWEGRQTTSIDVNEQFF,TGCAGTGCTAGAATGTGGGAGGGGCGTCAAACTACCTCGATCGACGTTAATGAGCAGTTCTTC